One and the same sample provided the 5 T cell receptor beta chains below, sequenced in a study of shared clonotypes between healthy human individuals (dated by TCRdb to 2018 to 2021). The library was built by means of the immunoSEQ multiplex PCR assay. Imported from immuneACCESS, the table was reduced by TCRdb to in-frame sequences with V and J called. These copies leave out some clones; in studies compared against another copy, an unresolved V gene accounts for under half, and the cause of the remainder is not known. The table for this sample lists 2 million to 2.5 million clones; 90% to 97% of them were counted only once. The ten top clones hold 0.13% of the sample. The sequenced sample was naive CD4+ T cells sorted from blood. Sample cell subset or site, as interpreted from the label and publication: CD45RA+ positively selected. The receptor source for this set is a man between 18 and 29 years old in good health.

Comments on this clone: The sample contains more than one DNA sequence encoding this CDR3. The CDR3 region has the DNA TGCGCCAGCAGCTTGGGGGCAGGTAGGGGACGAGAGACCCAGTACTTC. It is translated as CASSLGAGRGRETQYF. The V and J genes are TRBV5-1 and TRBJ2-5, with D perhaps assigned TRBD1 or TRBD2 (5 bases each). CDR1 SGHRS and CDR2 YFSETQ come from the germline V gene. V lost 0 bases and J 4 bases, leaving 16 bases between the germline ends. This CDR3 is 16 amino acids long. The full variable domain, rest sourced from reference TRBV5-1 and TRBJ2-5, is KAGVTQTPRYLIKTRGQQVTLSCSPISGHRSVSWYQQTPGQGLQFLFEYFSETQRNKGNFPGRFSGRQFSNSRSEMNVSTLELGDSALYLCASSLGAGRGRETQYFGPGTRLLVL.

The chain joins TRBV18 to TRBJ1-1; maybe TRBD1 (6 bases). The CDR3 length is 16 residues. V dropped 6 bases and J dropped 4 bases, with 21 bases sitting between them. Germline-derived CDR1 and CDR2 are KGHSH and LQKENI. DNA for the CDR3: TGTGCCAGCTCTATTGGGACGGGGGCTATGGGCACTGAAGCTTTCTTT. Translated: CASSIGTGAMGTEAFF.

This sequence joins TRBV30 and TRBJ2-2, with TRBD1 as a possible D gene (6 bases). Germline V CDR1 and CDR2: GTSNPN, SVGIG (reference sequence). The CDR3 consists of 13 residues. V was trimmed by 8 bases and J by 1 base, leaving 11 bases between them. CDR3 residues: CAAPGQNTGELFF. The CDR3 DNA follows: TGTGCCGCGCCGGGACAGAACACCGGGGAGCTGTTTTTT.

J is TRBJ2-4 and V is TRBV6-6; D may match TRBD1 or TRBD2 (6 bases each). V lost 2 bases, J lost 8 bases, and 13 bases lay in between. The CDR3 covers 14 residues. The germline CDR1 and CDR2 sequences are MNHNY and SVGAGI (reference sequence). CDR3 in DNA: TGTGCCAGCAGTTACGAACCGGGGGCTGACATTCAGTACTTC. This encodes CASSYEPGADIQYF.

The V and J genes are TRBV5-5 and TRBJ1-4; TRBD1 aligns across 8 bases. Germline CDR1 reads SGHKS; CDR2 reads YYEKEE (reference sequence). With V trimmed by 4 bases and J by 7 bases, 12 bases remained unmatched. CDR3 size: 16 residues. The chain's CDR3 is CASSTAQGGKLEKLFF. The CDR3 DNA sequence: TGTGCCAGCAGCACCGCACAGGGGGGAAAACTTGAAAAACTGTTTTTT.